This T cell receptor beta chain was captured in a study of cytomegalovirus exposure and HLA in healthy donors. The PCR made use of 60 Vbeta and 13 Jbeta primers. TCRdb's copy holds only in-frame clones and misses some; the assay was immunoSEQ multiplex PCR. This sample has about 93,000 clones; just under 80% occur once, and the top ten carry about 3.3%. Germline V CDR1 and CDR2: SGHTA, FQGNSA. The length of the CDR3 is 14 residues. Trimming left V 5 bases short and J 4 bases short, with 12 bases between. Material for sequencing was PBMCs. The sequence was collected from a woman aged 35 to 49 in good health and CMV-seronegative. This chain uses TRBV7-2 with TRBJ1-3; D is possibly TRBD1 (6 bases). This CDR3 is CASSPRGGGNTIYF. CDR3 bases: TGTGCCAGCAGCCCTAGGGGGGGAGGAAACACCATATATTTT.